The TCR beta chain described here comes from a study of blood T cell repertoires in COVID-19. Study-level background: Nucleic acid was either cDNA or gDNA, and it came from T cells, B-cell-depleted T cells, or PBMCs.

This clone was seen a few times. The assay was immunoSEQ multiplex PCR, and TCRdb's table has in-frame clones only and misses some. The table includes about 340,000 clones, roughly 86% detected once. Sequences were obtained from peripheral blood. The source is a woman between 65 and 79 years old with COVID-19, enrolled during active disease.

CDR3 bases: TGCGCCAGCAGTCAAAGTGACAGGGATGGCTACACCTTC. It yields the protein CASSQSDRDGYTF. The chain joins TRBV23-1 to TRBJ1-2, with TRBD1 identical over 7 bases. TRBV23-1 is placed among ORFs of uncertain function. The CDR3 contains 13 residues. After removal of 2 bases from V and 6 bases from J, the junction contained 3 bases not matched to a gene.